The clone carrying this T cell receptor (beta chain) has only a few counts. Germline trimming cut 9 bases from V and 7 bases from J; bases unmatched to any gene: 10. The germline CDR1 and CDR2 sequences are LNHDA and SQIVND (reference sequence). The CDR3 has 14 amino acids. These data originate in a study of early T cells in non-severe SARS-CoV-2 infection. TCRdb redid the calling of the 5' RACE reads with MiXCR, one entry per CDR3 protein. The sample contains 100,000 to 130,000 distinct CDR3 sequences, more than 9.5% of which appear only once. This clonotype was obtained from an adult who was a healthcare worker with PCR-confirmed SARS-CoV-2 infection or an uninfected control (not recorded which). The sequenced sample consisted of whole blood. The chain joins TRBV19 to TRBJ2-2; 8 positions match TRBD2. The CDR3, as DNA: TGTGCCAGCAGATTAGGACTAGCTAACGGGGAGCTGTTTTTT. It yields the protein CASRLGLANGELFF.